This T cell receptor (beta chain) comes out of a study of blood T cell repertoires in COVID-19. Overall study: The United States, Italy and Spain supplied acute and convalescent COVID-19 samples. T cells, B-cell-depleted T cells, or PBMCs supplied cDNA or gDNA.

Original data processing: From reference gene primer amplification, estimates of nucleated cell counts were derived. The data were produced by immunoSEQ multiplex PCR, yet TCRdb's version contains in-frame clones alone and is incomplete. V, J and clone size reflect that table, while D and trimming were determined from the DNA. The table includes more than 80,000 clones, just under 80% detected once. Looked up from germline, CDR1 is LNHDA and CDR2 is SQIVND (reference sequence). V shed 7 bases and J shed 1 base, with 17 bases lying between them. The CDR3 has 16 amino acids. The specimen was peripheral blood. This chain connects TRBV19 to TRBJ1-3; D is undetermined. The TCR was taken from a human donor in a cohort sampled during active COVID-19. CDR3 DNA sequence: TGTGCCAGTACCCTAAGCGTCCGGGGATCTGGAAACACCATATATTTT. It specifies CASTLSVRGSGNTIYF.